The TCR beta chain described here comes from a study of technical replicates of blood from several donors. The assay was immunoSEQ multiplex PCR, and TCRdb's table has in-frame clones only and misses some. The data show tens of thousands of clones, over 95% seen once. What was sequenced was T cells isolated from PBMCs. This TCR was recovered from a human donor in good health.

CDR3: CASSFGQDQPQHF. The CDR3 DNA sequence: TGTGCCAGCAGCTTTGGACAGGATCAGCCCCAGCATTTT. This chain joins TRBV5-6 and TRBJ1-5; 7 bases agree with TRBD1. This CDR3 has 13 residues. CDR1 SGHDT and CDR2 YYEEEE come from the germline V gene. J lost 5 bases, V lost 2 bases, and 1 base had no gene match.